Listed below are T cell receptor beta chains from one sample, sequenced in a study of blood T cell repertoires in COVID-19. TCRdb's copy holds only in-frame clones and misses some; the assay was immunoSEQ multiplex PCR. The table lists about 170,000 clones, around 90% of them singletons. Material for sequencing was peripheral blood. Receptors originate from a man aged 45-60 years who had recovered from COVID-19. CDR3s include the opening cysteine and the closing phenylalanine or tryptophan. The D gene is left open where the match is weak. Clone size is shown for a subset of rows, as once, few, many or a class of expanded clone.

V gene	D gene	clone size	J gene	CDR3 protein	CDR3 DNA
TRBV10-2	-	-	TRBJ2-6	CASSDTHGATSGANVLTF	TGCGCCAGCAGTGATACCCATGGGGCCACTTCTGGGGCCAACGTCCTGACTTTC
TRBV7-2	TRBD1	-	TRBJ2-7	CASSYPRDRSSYEQYF	TGTGCCAGCAGCTACCCCCGGGACAGAAGCTCCTACGAGCAGTACTTC
TRBV29-1	-	-	TRBJ2-3	CSVPPPQGSLDTQYF	TGCAGCGTGCCCCCACCTCAGGGTTCCCTGGATACGCAGTATTTT
TRBV16	-	-	TRBJ2-3	CASSRGQFTDTQYF	TGTGCCAGCAGTCGTGGACAGTTCACAGATACGCAGTATTTT
TRBV5-4	TRBD1	-	TRBJ2-1	CASSLRDRYYNEQFF	TGTGCCAGCAGCTTACGGGACAGGTACTACAATGAGCAGTTCTTC
TRBV4-2	TRBD1	-	TRBJ2-5	CASSQTSGQAKETQYF	TGTGCCAGCAGCCAAACCTCGGGACAGGCCAAAGAGACCCAGTACTTC
TRBV19	-	-	TRBJ1-1	CASREEIEAFF	TGTGCCAGTAGGGAGGAGATTGAAGCTTTCTTT
TRBV18	-	-	TRBJ2-2	CASCGQANTGELFF	TGTGCCAGCTGCGGGCAAGCGAACACCGGGGAGCTGTTTTTT
TRBV11-1	TRBD1	-	TRBJ2-7	CASSFPRTGSSYEQYF	TGTGCCAGCAGCTTTCCCCGGACAGGGTCTTCCTACGAGCAGTACTTC
TRBV5-1	-	-	TRBJ2-2	CASGRDTGELFF	TGCGCCAGCGGCAGGGATACCGGGGAGCTGTTTTTT
TRBV19	TRBD1	-	TRBJ1-5	CASSMGPGGGNQPQHF	TGTGCCAGTAGTATGGGCCCAGGGGGCGGAAATCAGCCCCAGCATTTT
TRBV30	TRBD1	-	TRBJ1-2	CAWQATGEGGYTF	TGTGCCTGGCAAGCTACAGGGGAAGGTGGCTACACCTTC
TRBV30	-	few	TRBJ1-3	CAWSDRLGNTIYF	TGTGCCTGGTCCGACAGGCTGGGAAACACCATATATTTT
TRBV9	TRBD2	-	TRBJ2-7	CASSARGNPGTRDYEQYF	TGTGCCAGCAGCGCCCGTGGAAACCCGGGGACTAGAGATTACGAGCAGTACTTC
TRBV29-1	TRBD1	-	TRBJ2-6	CSVEDPRTGASGANVLTF	TGCAGCGTTGAAGACCCACGGACAGGAGCCTCTGGGGCCAACGTCCTGACTTTC
TRBV7-9	TRBD1	-	TRBJ1-1	CASSRRTGNTEAFF	TGTGCCAGCAGCAGGAGGACAGGGAACACTGAAGCTTTCTTT
TRBV4-3	TRBD1	few	TRBJ2-2	CASSRVGGQGRAGELFF	TGCGCCAGCAGCCGGGTGGGAGGACAGGGTCGAGCCGGGGAGCTGTTTTTT
TRBV24-1	-	-	TRBJ2-7	CATEDTYEQYF	TGTGCCACCGAGGATACCTACGAGCAGTACTTC
TRBV7-2	TRBD1	-	TRBJ1-4	CASSPRQGYSNEKLFF	TGTGCCAGCAGCCCCCGACAGGGCTACAGTAATGAAAAACTGTTTTTT
TRBV27	TRBD1	-	TRBJ1-4	CASSERGPVEKLFF	TGTGCCAGCAGTGAGAGGGGGCCTGTTGAAAAACTGTTTTTT
TRBV4-3	TRBD2	-	TRBJ2-1	CASSQDLAGGWNEQFF	TGCGCCAGCAGCCAAGATCTAGCGGGGGGATGGAATGAGCAGTTCTTC
TRBV6-5	TRBD2	-	TRBJ2-1	CASSPYSGRKEQFF	TGTGCCAGCAGTCCCTATAGCGGGAGAAAGGAGCAGTTCTTC
TRBV6-4	TRBD2	-	TRBJ2-3	CASSPSGGGTDTQYF	TGTGCCAGCAGTCCTAGCGGGGGGGGCACAGATACGCAGTATTTT
TRBV4-3	TRBD2	-	TRBJ2-5	CASSQGERGAGETQYF	TGCGCCAGCAGCCAAGGAGAGCGGGGGGCGGGAGAGACCCAGTACTTC
TRBV5-1	-	-	TRBJ2-3	CASSLVTGSTDTQYF	TGCGCCAGCAGCTTGGTGACAGGAAGCACAGATACGCAGTATTTT
TRBV21-1	-	once	TRBJ2-7	CASSLTRTGCPYEQYF	TGTGCCAGCAGCCTTACACGGACAGGGTGTCCCTACGAGCAGTACTTC
TRBV6-5	TRBD1	-	TRBJ1-2	CASGQGLGYTF	TGTGCCAGCGGACAGGGGCTAGGCTACACCTTC
TRBV5-4	-	-	TRBJ2-7	CAWNRVLAYEQYF	TGTGCCTGGAACCGGGTCCTCGCCTACGAGCAGTACTTC
TRBV7-6	TRBD1	few	TRBJ1-1	CASSSRDSRDTEAFF	TGTGCCAGCAGCTCACGGGACAGCCGAGACACTGAAGCTTTCTTT